Listed below are T cell receptor beta chains from one sample, sequenced in a study of PD-1 blockade in mismatch repair-deficient tumors. Repertoires were generated with immunoSEQ multiplex PCR, while TCRdb's copy carries only in-frame clones and drops some. The sample lists around 120,000 clones, approximately 91% occurring once. The sequenced sample was peripheral blood, obtained about 17 months after starting pembrolizumab. The receptors come from an adult with mismatch repair-deficient cancer. Each CDR3 is given with its conserved first and last residue.

v_call cdr3_aa
TRBV14 CASSPLWGSDYTEAFF
TRBV30 CAAPGKGGGYTF
TRBV27 CASSLGGHDGYTF
TRBV27 CASSKKRLAGGVIQETQYF
TRBV29-1 CSVARGATYEQYF
TRBV11-2 CASSTPRRGGNEQFF
TRBV29-1 CSVHYGDTEAFF
TRBV12-5 CASGLGGTGSSYEQYF
TRBV6-6 CASSTLKNIQYF
TRBV7-9 CASSSPDTQYF
TRBV6-5 CASSEVGANYGYTF
TRBV7-9 CASSTGQRAGEETQYF
TRBV15 CGDRDRIYEQYF
TRBV7-7 CASSYGHANEQFF
TRBV7-9 CASSLAASRESYTF
TRBV19 CASSPGHYYEQYF
TRBV28 CASSLGGQINYGYTF
TRBV11-2 CASSPWTSYEQYF
TRBV7-3 CASSSRGNTDTQYF
TRBV15 CATSRTGSYNEQFF
TRBV6-5 CASSVSGTDGYTF
TRBV5-1 CASSLAGRGGITDTQYF
TRBV6-5 CASSYSIGLANEKLFF
TRBV25-1 CASRPTGGSYEQYF
TRBV9 CASSSGPGTHSYEQYF
TRBV2 CASTATSGAGEQYF
TRBV28 CASSLFQTFYEQYF
TRBV2 CASSDLADSNQPQHF
TRBV30 CAWSVNSRETQYF
TRBV6-6 CASSYYRGGNEQFF
TRBV19 CASSPSSWGGNNEQFF
TRBV13 CASSLRVLQGEKLFF
TRBV18 CASSPTGTGEYEQYF
TRBV30 CAWATGLRGEQYF
TRBV19 CASSETPAYEQYF
TRBV5-1 CASSLAQPGLAGVEQFF
TRBV6-5 CASSPDRRSSYEQYF
TRBV5-1 CASSLEAGNEKLFF
TRBV6-5 CASSWGKGYNEQFF
TRBV5-4 CASSSRTSENNEQFF
TRBV5-6 CASSSGAGFLFYYGYTF
TRBV11-2 CASSLDGRGYEQYF
TRBV30 CAWSGTGGRRQYF
TRBV30 CAWGISGRAYF
TRBV5-1 CASSSRVGITEAFF
TRBV19 CASRYRGEIIYEQYF
TRBV4-1 CASSPDWTSAESYEQYF
TRBV27 CASSPRLGGLWELFF
TRBV5-1 CASSLSGGARSSDTQYF
TRBV6-5 CASSYRATLYEQYF
TRBV5-5 CASSSNSYEQYF
TRBV6-1 CASSEADSSYEQYF
TRBV7-9 CASSQRQSGNTIYF
TRBV18 CASSPPAVGFSYEQYF
TRBV10-3 CAISESGQGRDTEAFF
TRBV2 CASKRVPGANVLTF
TRBV11-2 CASSYGSGDEQYF
TRBV11-2 CASSPRDGDYEQYF
TRBV7-9 CASSQDGTSGANVLTF
TRBV7-8 CASSLGMLYGYTF